This record looks at one T cell receptor (beta chain) sequence and its context. Antigen unknown. The data originate from a study of cytomegalovirus exposure and HLA in healthy donors. Study-wide results and caveats: An analysis was carried out later, and it reportedly showed fewer N-insertions in an Asian-associated ancestry cluster than the approximately 670-donor mean.

Germline values: CDR1 SQVTM, CDR2 ANQGSEA. Trimming cost V 7 bases and J 0 bases; bases outside gene matches: 2. The CDR3 spans 13 residues. Primers included in the PCR were 60 Vbeta and 13 Jbeta primers. Repertoires were generated with immunoSEQ multiplex PCR, while TCRdb's copy carries only in-frame clones and drops some. Here the sample spans 90,000 to 140,000 clones, approximately 69% being singletons. The sequence came from a man aged 25-45 years in good health and CMV-seronegative. What was sequenced was PBMCs. The J gene is TRBJ1-4, the V gene TRBV29-1, with 7 bases identical to TRBD1. The CDR3 bases are TGCAGCGGACAGGGATCAACTAATGAAAAACTGTTTTTT. Its protein is CSGQGSTNEKLFF.